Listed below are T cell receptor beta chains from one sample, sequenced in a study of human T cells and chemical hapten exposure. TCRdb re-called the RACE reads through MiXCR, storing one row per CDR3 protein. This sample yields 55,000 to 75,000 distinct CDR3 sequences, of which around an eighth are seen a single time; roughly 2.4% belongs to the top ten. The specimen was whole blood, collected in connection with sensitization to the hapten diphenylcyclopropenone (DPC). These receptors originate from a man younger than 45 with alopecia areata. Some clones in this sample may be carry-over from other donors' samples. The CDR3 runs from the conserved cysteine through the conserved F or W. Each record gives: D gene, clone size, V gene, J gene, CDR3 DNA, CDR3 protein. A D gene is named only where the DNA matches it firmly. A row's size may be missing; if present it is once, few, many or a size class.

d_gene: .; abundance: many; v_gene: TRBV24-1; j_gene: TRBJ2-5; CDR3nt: TGTGCCACCAGTGATCCCCCTCGGGAAGGGACGAGAGAGACCCAGTACTTC; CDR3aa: CATSDPPREGTRETQYF
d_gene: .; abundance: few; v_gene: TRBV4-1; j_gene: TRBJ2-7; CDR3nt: TGCGCCAGCAGCCAAGGTAACGAGCAGTACTTC; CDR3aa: CASSQGNEQYF
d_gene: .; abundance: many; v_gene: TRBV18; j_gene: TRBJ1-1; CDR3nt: TGTGCCAGCTCACCCTCCCAGGGCACTGAAGCTTTCTTT; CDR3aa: CASSPSQGTEAFF
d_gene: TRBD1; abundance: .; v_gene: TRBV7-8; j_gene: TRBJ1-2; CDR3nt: TGTGCCAGCAGCTTAGAGGACAGGGCCCGTGGCTACACCTTC; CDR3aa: CASSLEDRARGYTF
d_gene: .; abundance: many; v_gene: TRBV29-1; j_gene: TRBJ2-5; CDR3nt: TGCAGCGTGCTTGGGGGCGGGGGAGAGACCCAGTACTTC; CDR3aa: CSVLGGGGETQYF
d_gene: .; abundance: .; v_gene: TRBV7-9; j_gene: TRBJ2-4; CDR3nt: TGTGCCAGCAGTCACACAACAGAACACAAAAACATTCAGTACTTC; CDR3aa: CASSHTTEHKNIQYF
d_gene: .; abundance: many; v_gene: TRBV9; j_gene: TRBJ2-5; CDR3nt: TGTGCCAGCAGCGTGGGCCAGGGTGAGACCCAGTACTTC; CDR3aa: CASSVGQGETQYF
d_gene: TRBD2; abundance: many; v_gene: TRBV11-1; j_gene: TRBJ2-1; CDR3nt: TGTGCCAGCAGCGGCCGTAAGCGGGGGCCGTCCTACAATGAGCAGTTCTTC; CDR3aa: CASSGRKRGPSYNEQFF
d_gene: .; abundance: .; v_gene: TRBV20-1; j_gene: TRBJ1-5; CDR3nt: TGCAGTGCTAGAGATCATGCGGGGGATCAGCCCCAGCATTTT; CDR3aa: CSARDHAGDQPQHF
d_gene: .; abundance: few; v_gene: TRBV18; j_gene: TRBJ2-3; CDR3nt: TGTGCCAGCTCACCCTACCTAGCAGATACGCAGTATTTT; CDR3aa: CASSPYLADTQYF
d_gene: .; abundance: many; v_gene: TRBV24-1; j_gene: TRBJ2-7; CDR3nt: TGTGCCACCAGTGACACGGACCGCTACGAGCAGTACTTC; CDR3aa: CATSDTDRYEQYF
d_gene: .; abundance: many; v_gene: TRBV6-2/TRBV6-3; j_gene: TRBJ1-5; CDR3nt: TGTGCCAGCAGTTACCCTCTATCCGAAGTTTATAGCAATCAGCCCCAGCATTTT; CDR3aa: CASSYPLSEVYSNQPQHF
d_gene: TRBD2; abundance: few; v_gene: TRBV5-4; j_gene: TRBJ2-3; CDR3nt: TGTGCCAGCAGCTTGGGGCTAGCGGGGGTCACAGATACGCAGTATTTT; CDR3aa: CASSLGLAGVTDTQYF
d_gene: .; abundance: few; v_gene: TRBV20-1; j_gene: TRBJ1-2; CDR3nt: TGCAGTGCTAGAGGAGGGTCCAACTATGGCTACACCTTC; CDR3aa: CSARGGSNYGYTF
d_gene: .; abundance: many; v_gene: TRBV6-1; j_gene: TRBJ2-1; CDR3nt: TGTGCCAGCAGTTTATCACAGGGAACAGGCTACAATGAGCAGTTCTTC; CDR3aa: CASSLSQGTGYNEQFF
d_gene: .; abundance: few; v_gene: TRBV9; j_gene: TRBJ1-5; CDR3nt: TGTGCCAGCAGCGTCTCCTATCAGAGCAATCAGCCCCAGCATTTT; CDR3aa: CASSVSYQSNQPQHF
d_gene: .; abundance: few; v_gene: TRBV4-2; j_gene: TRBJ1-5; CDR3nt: TGTGCCAGCAGCCAAAACAGGCATCAGCCCCAGCATTTT; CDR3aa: CASSQNRHQPQHF
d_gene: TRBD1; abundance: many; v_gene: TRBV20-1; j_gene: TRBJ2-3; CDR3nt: TGCAGTGCTAGACGGGGACAGGGGGCCGCAGATACGCAGTATTTT; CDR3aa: CSARRGQGAADTQYF
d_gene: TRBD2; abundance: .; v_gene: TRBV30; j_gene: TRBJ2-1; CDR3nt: TGTGCCTGGACCCCACGGGGGGGGTTCTACAATGAGCAGTTCTTC; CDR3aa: CAWTPRGGFYNEQFF
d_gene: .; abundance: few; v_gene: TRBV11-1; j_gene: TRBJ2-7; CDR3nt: TGTGCCAGCAGCTTAGACAGGGAAGGTTCCTACGAGCAGTACTTC; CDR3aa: CASSLDREGSYEQYF
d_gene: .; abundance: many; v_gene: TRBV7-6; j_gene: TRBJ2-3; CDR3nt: TGTGCCAGCAGCTTGGCGCCTACTAGCACAGATACGCAGTATTTT; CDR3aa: CASSLAPTSTDTQYF
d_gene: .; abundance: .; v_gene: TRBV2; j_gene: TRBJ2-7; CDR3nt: TGTGCCAGCAGTGCGTCCGCCGGGCACGAGCAGTACTTC; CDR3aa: CASSASAGHEQYF
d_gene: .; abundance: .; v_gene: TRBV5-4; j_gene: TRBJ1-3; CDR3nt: TGTGCCAGCAGCTTAGACGCAGGGAGCTCTGGGCACACCATATATTTT; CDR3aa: CASSLDAGSSGHTIYF
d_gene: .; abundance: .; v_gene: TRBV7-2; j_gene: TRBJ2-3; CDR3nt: TGTGCCAGCAGCTTAGATGTAGGTGGAAGAGATACGCAGTATTTT; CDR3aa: CASSLDVGGRDTQYF
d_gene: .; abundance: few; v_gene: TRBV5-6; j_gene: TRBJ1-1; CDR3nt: TGTGCCAGCAGCCTCATACAAGATGGGCCTAGAGCTTTCTTT; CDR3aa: CASSLIQDGPRAFF
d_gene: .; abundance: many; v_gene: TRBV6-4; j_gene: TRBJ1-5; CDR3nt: TGTGCCAGCAGTGAATCGCCAGGCAATCAGCCCCAGCATTTT; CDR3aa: CASSESPGNQPQHF
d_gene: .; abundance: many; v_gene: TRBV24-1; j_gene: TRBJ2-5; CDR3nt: TGTGCCACCAGTGATCCCCGGGAGCTCCAAGAGACCCAGTACTTC; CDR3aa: CATSDPRELQETQYF
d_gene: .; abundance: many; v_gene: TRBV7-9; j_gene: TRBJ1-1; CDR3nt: TGTGCCAGCAGCCCCCGAGGGGACACTGAAGCTTTCTTT; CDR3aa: CASSPRGDTEAFF
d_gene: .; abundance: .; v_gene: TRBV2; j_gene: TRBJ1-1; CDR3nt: TGTGCCAGCAGTGAAGGCAGGGTGAGGACTGAAGCTTTCTTT; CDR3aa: CASSEGRVRTEAFF
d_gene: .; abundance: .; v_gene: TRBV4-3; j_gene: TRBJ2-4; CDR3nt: TGCGCCAGCAGCCAAGGAGAACTACTAGCCAAAAACATTCAGTACTTC; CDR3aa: CASSQGELLAKNIQYF
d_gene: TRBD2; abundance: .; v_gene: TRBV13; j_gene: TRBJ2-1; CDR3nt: TGTGCCAGCAGCCAACTTGGCGGGGGGCCTCTTGAGCAGTTCTTC; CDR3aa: CASSQLGGGPLEQFF
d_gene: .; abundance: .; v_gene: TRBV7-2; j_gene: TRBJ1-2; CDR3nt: TGTGCCAGCAGCTTATATCAGGAGTATGGCTACACCTTC; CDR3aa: CASSLYQEYGYTF
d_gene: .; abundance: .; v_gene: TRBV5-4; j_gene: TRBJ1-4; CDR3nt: TGTGCCAGCGGAGAAGGGTCAACTAATGAAAAACTGTTTTTT; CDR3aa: CASGEGSTNEKLFF
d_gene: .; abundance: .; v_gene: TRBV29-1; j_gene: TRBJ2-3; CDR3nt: TGCAGCGCCTCAGGCGGCCCAGATACGCAGTATTTT; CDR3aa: CSASGGPDTQYF
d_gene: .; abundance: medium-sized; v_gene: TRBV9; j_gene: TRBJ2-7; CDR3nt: TGTGCCAGCGGCTCCGGGACACCCGAGCAGTACTTC; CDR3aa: CASGSGTPEQYF
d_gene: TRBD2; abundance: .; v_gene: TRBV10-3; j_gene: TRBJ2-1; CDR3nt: TGTGCCATCAGGGCCACCGGGACTAGCGGGGGAGCGGTGTTCTTC; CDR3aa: CAIRATGTSGGAVFF
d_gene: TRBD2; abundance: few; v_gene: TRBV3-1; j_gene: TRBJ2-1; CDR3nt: TGTGCCAGCAGCCCCTTTGGGGCGGGGGGATACAATGAGCAGTTCTTC; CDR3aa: CASSPFGAGGYNEQFF
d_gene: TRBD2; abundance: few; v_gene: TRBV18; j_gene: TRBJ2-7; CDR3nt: TGTGCCAGCTCACTCTCGGCGGGGGTCGACGAGCAGTACTTC; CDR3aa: CASSLSAGVDEQYF
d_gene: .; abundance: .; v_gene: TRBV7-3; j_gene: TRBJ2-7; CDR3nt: TGTGCCAGCAGCTTAACGTTGGGATACGAGCAGTACTTC; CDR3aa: CASSLTLGYEQYF
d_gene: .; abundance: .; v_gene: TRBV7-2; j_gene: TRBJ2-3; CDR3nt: TGTGCCAGCAGCTTAGTTACCGGGAATACGCAGTATTTT; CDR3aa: CASSLVTGNTQYF
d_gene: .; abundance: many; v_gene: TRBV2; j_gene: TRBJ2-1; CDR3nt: TGTGCCAGCAGTGAATGGGTTGAGCAGTTCTTC; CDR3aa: CASSEWVEQFF
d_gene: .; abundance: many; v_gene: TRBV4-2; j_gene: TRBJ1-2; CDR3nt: TGTGCCAGCAGCTTATCGGGGGGGGCGGTCTATGGCTACACCTTC; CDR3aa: CASSLSGGAVYGYTF
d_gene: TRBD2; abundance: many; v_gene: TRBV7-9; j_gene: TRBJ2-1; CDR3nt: TGTGCCACCCGAATGGGTAGCGGGGTGTACAATGAGCAGTTCTTC; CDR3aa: CATRMGSGVYNEQFF
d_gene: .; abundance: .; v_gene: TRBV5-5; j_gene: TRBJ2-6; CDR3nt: TGTGCCAGCAGCTCAGGGGTTGCCGGGGCCAACGTCCTGACTTTC; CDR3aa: CASSSGVAGANVLTF